Listed below are T cell receptor beta chains from one sample, sequenced in a study of T-cell memory formation after mild COVID-19. TCRdb re-called the 5' RACE reads through MiXCR, storing one row per CDR3 protein. The data show fewer than 250,000 distinct CDR3 sequences, around 26% seen once. What was sequenced was PBMCs or a T cell subset sorted from them (not recorded which). The receptors were gathered from an adult woman who had mild COVID-19 (a few samples of this study predate the infection). Cell type and time point are not known. Each CDR3 is given with its conserved first and last residue. A D gene is named only where the DNA matches it firmly. Clone size is stated in some rows and not others, as once, few, many or a class when expanded.

TRBD1 TRBJ1-1 NA TRBV3-1 CASSQPGTDSEAFF TGTGCCAGCAGCCAACCCGGGACAGACAGTGAAGCTTTCTTT
NA TRBJ1-1 few TRBV6-1 CASRAGAPLAFF TGTGCCAGCAGAGCAGGGGCTCCGCTTGCTTTCTTT
TRBD2 TRBJ2-1 few TRBV5-1 CASSLAGLALNEQFF TGCGCCAGCAGCTTGGCTGGACTAGCCCTCAATGAGCAGTTCTTC
TRBD2 TRBJ2-5 NA TRBV7-2 CASSRSGRAETQYF TGTGCCAGCAGTCGCAGCGGGAGAGCGGAGACCCAGTACTTC
NA TRBJ2-2 NA TRBV29-1 CSVDVGSTGELFF TGCAGCGTTGATGTGGGGTCCACCGGGGAGCTGTTTTTT
TRBD1 TRBJ2-2 few TRBV6-2/TRBV6-3 CASRDRVTGELFF TGTGCCAGCAGGGACAGGGTTACCGGGGAGCTGTTTTTT
TRBD1 TRBJ1-2 NA TRBV29-1 CSVGTGIHYGYTF TGCAGCGTTGGGACAGGGATTCACTATGGCTACACCTTC
NA TRBJ2-3 NA TRBV9 CASSVPTRILTDTQYF TGTGCCAGCAGCGTACCAACTAGAATTTTAACAGATACGCAGTATTTT
NA TRBJ2-2 NA TRBV7-3 CASSLATGRINTGELFF TGTGCCAGCAGCTTAGCGACAGGTCGAATTAACACCGGGGAGCTGTTTTTT
NA TRBJ2-2 few TRBV7-9 CASSLIGQANTGELFF TGTGCCAGCAGCCTAATCGGACAAGCGAACACCGGGGAGCTGTTTTTT
TRBD2 TRBJ2-1 NA TRBV4-1 CASSQVLAGGSNEQFF TGCGCCAGCAGCCAAGTTCTAGCGGGAGGTTCCAATGAGCAGTTCTTC
TRBD1 TRBJ2-5 NA TRBV6-2/TRBV6-3 CASSYSRDRGISETQYF TGTGCCAGCAGTTACTCGAGGGACAGGGGGATTTCGGAGACCCAGTACTTC
NA TRBJ2-1 many TRBV6-5 CASRPLTGIGIYNEQFF TGTGCCAGCAGACCGTTGACAGGAATTGGAATTTACAATGAGCAGTTCTTC
NA TRBJ1-2 few TRBV30 CAWSRDRYGYTF TGTGCCTGGAGCAGGGACCGCTATGGCTACACCTTC
NA TRBJ1-1 NA TRBV12-3/TRBV12-4 CASSLPRDRNTEAFF TGTGCCAGCAGTTTACCTCGGGACCGCAACACTGAAGCTTTCTTT
NA TRBJ2-1 few TRBV7-3 CASSLNYHNEQFF TGTGCCAGCAGCTTAAACTACCACAATGAGCAGTTCTTC
NA TRBJ2-2 NA TRBV28 CASSSGTRSLATGELFF TGTGCAAGCAGTTCCGGCACCCGTTCCCTAGCCACCGGGGAGCTGTTTTTT
NA TRBJ2-3 few TRBV5-5 CASGELLEGTDTQYF TGTGCCAGCGGGGAATTGCTTGAGGGGACAGATACGCAGTATTTT
TRBD2 TRBJ2-2 NA TRBV2 CASQKRGANGELFF TGTGCCAGCCAAAAGCGGGGGGCTAACGGGGAGCTGTTTTTT
NA TRBJ2-3 NA TRBV30 CAWMAGPTDTQYF TGTGCCTGGATGGCGGGCCCCACAGATACGCAGTATTTT
NA TRBJ1-5 NA TRBV3-1 CASSQANSNQPQHF TGTGCCAGCAGCCAAGCCAATAGCAATCAGCCCCAGCATTTT
NA TRBJ2-7 once TRBV5-1 CASSLGGIPYEQYF TGCGCCAGCAGCTTGGGCGGGATCCCCTACGAGCAGTACTTC
NA TRBJ2-5 NA TRBV24-1 CATSDPWGGETQYF TGTGCCACCAGTGATCCCTGGGGCGGCGAGACCCAGTACTTC
NA TRBJ2-5 few TRBV7-2 CASSPIEDAEETQYF TGTGCCAGCAGCCCTATTGAGGATGCGGAAGAGACCCAGTACTTC
NA TRBJ2-2 NA TRBV24-1 CATRLGTGELFF TGTGCCACCAGGCTGGGCACCGGGGAGCTGTTTTTT
NA TRBJ2-1 NA TRBV6-5 CASSYQGWGSYNEQFF TGTGCCAGCAGTTACCAGGGTTGGGGCTCCTACAATGAGCAGTTCTTC
NA TRBJ2-2 NA TRBV7-9 CASSLAGYGGELFF TGTGCCAGCAGCTTAGCAGGGTACGGCGGGGAGCTGTTTTTT
TRBD2 TRBJ2-7 NA TRBV6-2/TRBV6-3 CASSYRTSGGDYEQYF TGTGCCAGCAGTTACCGGACTAGCGGGGGAGACTACGAGCAGTACTTC
NA TRBJ1-1 few TRBV7-9 CASSLDPEAFF TGTGCCAGCAGCCTGGATCCTGAAGCTTTCTTT
NA TRBJ1-4 NA TRBV18 CASSPRAGAEKLFF TGTGCCAGCTCACCGAGGGCAGGGGCTGAAAAACTGTTTTTT
NA TRBJ2-5 NA TRBV3-1 CASSQDSEETQYF TGTGCCAGCAGCCAAGATTCAGAAGAGACCCAGTACTTC
NA TRBJ2-3 NA TRBV7-9 CASSLHYWEADTQYF TGTGCCAGCAGCTTACATTACTGGGAGGCAGATACGCAGTATTTT
NA TRBJ2-7 few TRBV5-1 CASSKGFYEQYF TGCGCCAGCAGCAAGGGATTCTACGAGCAGTACTTC
NA TRBJ2-5 few TRBV9 CASRATGGAWETQYF TGTGCCAGCAGAGCTACTGGGGGGGCCTGGGAGACCCAGTACTTC
TRBD1 TRBJ1-1 few TRBV5-1 CASSLDRGPEAFF TGCGCCAGCAGCTTGGACAGGGGGCCTGAAGCTTTCTTT
NA TRBJ2-3 few TRBV20-1 CSAREVGRWDTQYF TGCAGTGCTAGGGAGGTTGGGAGGTGGGATACGCAGTATTTT
NA TRBJ1-1 NA TRBV6-5 CASSQRQLNTEAFF TGTGCCAGCAGTCAGAGACAGCTGAACACTGAAGCTTTCTTT
NA TRBJ2-5 few TRBV5-1 CASSLGAEGGQYF TGCGCCAGCAGCTTGGGGGCCGAGGGGGGCCAGTACTTC
TRBD2 TRBJ2-7 many TRBV29-1 CSVEGEGLGYEQYF TGCAGCGTTGAAGGGGAGGGGTTAGGCTACGAGCAGTACTTC
NA TRBJ2-2 NA TRBV6-5 CASGVLALNTGELFF TGTGCCAGCGGGGTTTTGGCCCTGAACACCGGGGAGCTGTTTTTT
TRBD1 TRBJ2-7 NA TRBV24-1 CATSDPGQGSYEQYF TGTGCCACCAGTGACCCGGGACAGGGCTCCTACGAGCAGTACTTC
TRBD1 TRBJ2-7 NA TRBV6-5 CASSRTGGNEQYF TGTGCCAGCAGTCGGACAGGGGGCAACGAGCAGTACTTC
TRBD2 TRBJ2-1 once TRBV20-1 CSARPGGSYNEQFF TGCAGTGCTCGTCCGGGGGGCTCCTACAATGAGCAGTTCTTC
TRBD1 TRBJ2-7 once TRBV12-3/TRBV12-4 CASSARDRGDEQYF TGTGCCAGCAGTGCTCGGGACAGGGGGGACGAGCAGTACTTC
TRBD1 TRBJ2-7 NA TRBV3-1 CASSQTDRGSYEQYF TGTGCCAGCAGCCAGACGGACAGGGGAAGCTACGAGCAGTACTTC
TRBD2 TRBJ2-6 NA TRBV7-3 CASSLSGAAELTF TGTGCCAGCAGCTTGAGCGGGGCTGCCGAGCTGACTTTC
NA TRBJ2-7 NA TRBV9 CASSVAGPGGEQYF TGTGCCAGCAGCGTAGCCGGGCCCGGTGGCGAGCAGTACTTC
NA TRBJ2-1 few TRBV18 CASSPTDYNEQFF TGTGCCAGCTCGCCGACAGACTACAATGAGCAGTTCTTC
TRBD1 TRBJ1-5 few TRBV2 CASSVVRSTGRGQPQHF TGTGCCAGCAGTGTCGTTCGGTCGACAGGGCGAGGGCAGCCCCAGCATTTT
TRBD2 TRBJ2-2 NA TRBV5-4 CASSHTTSGVERVVDTGELFF TGTGCCAGCAGCCACACGACTAGCGGGGTGGAAAGAGTAGTCGACACCGGGGAGCTGTTTTTT
NA TRBJ2-7 NA TRBV6-2/TRBV6-3 CASSYSGNMPYEQYF TGTGCCAGCAGTTACTCGGGCAACATGCCCTACGAGCAGTACTTC
TRBD1 TRBJ2-2 NA TRBV7-9 CASNPGTGANTGELFF TGTGCCAGCAATCCGGGGACAGGGGCGAACACCGGGGAGCTGTTTTTT
TRBD1 TRBJ2-7 few TRBV4-1 CASSSQATGSSYEQYF TGCGCCAGCAGCTCCCAGGCGACAGGGAGCTCCTACGAGCAGTACTTC
NA TRBJ2-2 few TRBV2 CASRRGYSGTGELFF TGTGCCAGCCGCAGGGGATACTCGGGGACCGGGGAGCTGTTTTTT
NA TRBJ2-2 many TRBV20-1 CSARDPGPKGELFF TGCAGTGCTAGAGACCCGGGACCCAAGGGGGAGCTGTTTTTT
NA TRBJ2-7 few TRBV29-1 CSVEGVLVREQYF TGCAGCGTTGAGGGGGTTCTTGTGCGCGAGCAGTACTTC
NA TRBJ2-7 NA TRBV7-2 CASARDLSYEQYF TGTGCCAGCGCGCGGGACTTATCCTACGAGCAGTACTTC
NA TRBJ1-5 NA TRBV12-3/TRBV12-4 CASSGAMRGNQPQHF TGTGCCAGCTCGGGTGCGATGAGGGGCAATCAGCCCCAGCATTTT
TRBD1 TRBJ1-4 NA TRBV6-1 CASSGQGRGEKLFF TGTGCCAGCAGTGGACAGGGGCGGGGGGAAAAACTGTTTTTT